This passage covers 3 T cell receptor beta chains from one sample sequenced in a study of blood T cell repertoires in COVID-19. Assay used: immunoSEQ multiplex PCR; TCRdb lists only in-frame clones, some missing. The sample has over 130,000 clones; 80% to 90% are singletons. Sequencing input: peripheral blood. These receptors were taken from a woman aged 80 or over with acute or convalescent COVID-19.

The chain employs TRBV5-5 and TRBJ1-4; D ambiguous. This CDR3 is 14 amino acids long. Germline lookup yields CDR1 SGHKS and CDR2 YYEKEE (reference sequence). Trimming pared 3 bases from V and 3 bases from J, leaving 9 bases between. The DNA of the CDR3 is TGTGCCAGCAGCTCCAGGCCTCCTAATGAAAAACTGTTTTTT. Residues: CASSSRPPNEKLFF. The full variable domain, completed using reference TRBV5-5 and TRBJ1-4, is DAGVTQSPTHLIKTRGQQVTLRCSPISGHKSVSWYQQVLGQGPQFIFQYYEKEERGRGNFPDRFSARQFPNYSSELNVNALLLGDSALYLCASSSRPPNEKLFFGSGTQLSVL.

The chain employs TRBV19 and TRBJ1-2, with D tentatively TRBD1 (6 bases). This CDR3 spans 14 amino acids. Germline V gives CDR1 LNHDA, CDR2 SQIVND (reference sequence). Trimming left V 4 bases short and J 4 bases short, with 13 bases between. The CDR3 region has the DNA TGTGCCAGTAGTACAGAAGGGGGTTCCTATGGCTACACCTTC. It codes for CASSTEGGSYGYTF. Combining the CDR3 with reference TRBV19 and TRBJ1-2 gives the whole variable domain DGGITQSPKYLFRKEGQNVTLSCEQNLNHDAMYWYRQDPGQGLRLIYYSQIVNDFQKGDIAEGYSVSREKKESFPLTVTSAQKNPTAFYLCASSTEGGSYGYTFGSGTRLTVV.

The chain joins TRBV12-5 to TRBJ1-1; 9 nucleotides line up with TRBD1. This CDR3 has 16 residues. Per the germline V gene, CDR1 is LGHNT and CDR2 is FRNRAP. Germline trimming cut 7 bases from V and 5 bases from J; bases unmatched to any gene: 14. CDR3 in amino acids: CASARSLTGGGTEAFF. In DNA, the CDR3 is TGTGCTAGTGCCCGAAGCCTGACAGGGGGTGGGACTGAAGCTTTCTTT. Complete variable domain (other parts from reference TRBV12-5 and TRBJ1-1): DARVTQTPRHKVTEMGQEVTMRCQPILGHNTVFWYRQTMMQGLELLAYFRNRAPLDDSGMPKDRFSAEMPDATLATLKIQPSEPRDSAVYFCASARSLTGGGTEAFFGQGTRLTVV.